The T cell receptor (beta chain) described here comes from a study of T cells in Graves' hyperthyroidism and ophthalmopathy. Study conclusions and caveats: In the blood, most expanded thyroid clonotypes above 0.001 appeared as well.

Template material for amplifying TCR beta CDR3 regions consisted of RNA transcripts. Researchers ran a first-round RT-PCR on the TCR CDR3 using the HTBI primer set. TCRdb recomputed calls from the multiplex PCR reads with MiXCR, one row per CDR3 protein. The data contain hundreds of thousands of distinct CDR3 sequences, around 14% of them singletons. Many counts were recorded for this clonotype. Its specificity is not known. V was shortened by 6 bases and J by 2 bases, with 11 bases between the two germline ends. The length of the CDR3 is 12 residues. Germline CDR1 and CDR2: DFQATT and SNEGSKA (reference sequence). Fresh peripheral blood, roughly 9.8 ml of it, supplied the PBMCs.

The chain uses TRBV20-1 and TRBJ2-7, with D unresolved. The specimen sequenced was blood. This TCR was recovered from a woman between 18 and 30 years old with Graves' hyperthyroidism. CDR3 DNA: TGCAGTGCCCGCGGAAAGGCCTACGAGCAGTACTTC. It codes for CSARGKAYEQYF.